This entry lists 16 T cell receptor beta chains sequenced from one sample in a study of cytomegalovirus exposure and HLA in healthy donors (dated by TCRdb to 2016 to 2017). Preparation of the library involved the immunoSEQ multiplex PCR assay. For the multiplex PCR, a mixture combining 60 forward primers for TCR Vbeta segments and 13 reverse primers for TCR Jbeta segments was used. The table comes from immuneACCESS by way of TCRdb, which keeps in-frame sequences with V and J called. Part of the clones is missing from these tables; in studies checked, under half for an unresolved V gene and the rest for unknown reasons. Counted in this sample were some 150,000 clones; approximately 79% of them appeared once. Together, the top ten hold 5% to 6.5% of the sample. Sequencing used PBMCs. All receptors derive from a man aged 50 to 60 in good health and CMV-seropositive.

The chain links TRBV11-2 to TRBJ2-4; no definite D call. The CDR3 contains 12 residues. Germline V lookup: CDR1 SGHAT, CDR2 FQNNGV. Trimming shortened V by 2 bases and J by 11 bases, and 10 bases separated the two germline ends. The DNA of the CDR3 is TGTGCCAGCAGCTTAAGGCAGGCGTTTCAGTACTTC. Amino acids: CASSLRQAFQYF.

This clone was detected a few times. At the DNA level, this CDR3 is encoded by other sequences in the same sample as well. CDR3 region: CASSFLDRLINEQFF. As DNA, the CDR3 is TGTGCCAGCAGCTTTTTAGACAGACTGATTAATGAGCAGTTCTTC. The chain joins TRBV11-2 to TRBJ2-1, with TRBD1 as a possible D gene (5 bases). V was shortened by 3 bases and J by 7 bases, with 16 bases between the two germline ends. The CDR3 covers 15 residues. The germline V gene encodes CDR1 SGHAT and CDR2 FQNNGV.

The CDR3 bases are TGTGCCAGCGGCCCATCCTCGGGTACCGGGGAGCTGTTTTTT. Amino acid sequence: CASGPSSGTGELFF. The V and J genes are TRBV2 and TRBJ2-2; D remains ambiguous. This CDR3 has 14 residues. Germline V CDR1 and CDR2: SNHLY, FYNNEI. Trimming cost V 8 bases and J 5 bases, with 15 bases left between them.

V and J are TRBV2 and TRBJ2-5, with TRBD1 identical over 7 bases. Germline CDR1 and CDR2: SNHLY and FYNNEI. The V gene end was trimmed by 1 base and the J gene end by 4 bases; junction bases not matched to a gene: 0. CDR3 length: 13 residues. The CDR3 DNA reads as TGTGCCAGCAGTGAAGAGGGGGCAGAGACCCAGTACTTC. Translating gives CASSEEGAETQYF.

The chain uses TRBV2 and TRBJ1-2, with D possibly being TRBD1 (5 bases). This CDR3 has 14 amino acids. The ends were cut back, 8 bases at V and 1 base at J, with 14 bases in the middle. The germline V gene encodes CDR1 SNHLY and CDR2 FYNNEI. The CDR3 DNA reads TGTGCCAGCGGTTTAGGGACTCTTAACTATGGCTACACCTTC. It is translated as CASGLGTLNYGYTF.

The rearrangement joins TRBV7-2 to TRBJ2-5; D is ambiguous. The DNA end favors TRBJ2-7, so the J call may be wrong. The CDR3 is made up of 14 amino acids. Germline V CDR1 and CDR2: SGHTA, FQGNSA. The CDR3 protein is CASSLARRNYEQYF. In nucleotides, the CDR3 is TGTGCCAGCAGCTTAGCTAGACGGAACTACGAGCAGTACTTC.

This chain uses TRBV29-1 with TRBJ2-7, with D possibly matching TRBD2 (6 bases). Germline-derived CDR1 and CDR2 are SQVTM and ANQGSEA. The CDR3 has 13 amino acids. With 7 bases removed from V and 2 bases from J, the gap between germline ends came to 15 bases. The chain's CDR3 is CSASPGGAYEQYF. Written as DNA, the CDR3 is TGCAGCGCCTCCCCCGGGGGAGCCTACGAGCAGTACTTC.

The J gene is TRBJ2-2, the V gene TRBV30, with 7 bases lining up with TRBD2. The CDR3 runs to 15 residues. From germline, CDR1 is GTSNPN and CDR2 SVGIG (reference sequence). Unmatched junction bases numbered 6, after V lost 1 base and J lost 4 bases. This CDR3 is CAWSDLWEGTGELFF. CDR3 DNA sequence: TGTGCCTGGAGTGATTTGTGGGAGGGCACCGGGGAGCTGTTTTTT.

In nucleotides, the CDR3 is TGTGCCAGCAGCAATAGGGGAGAGACCCAGTACTTC. Encoded protein: CASSNRGETQYF. This rearrangement joins TRBV9 to TRBJ2-5, with D perhaps matching TRBD1 (5 bases). V lost 4 bases and J 4 bases, leaving 8 bases between the germline ends. This CDR3 contains 12 residues. CDR1 and CDR2 from the germline V gene are SGDLS and YYNGEE.

This chain connects TRBV5-1 to TRBJ1-1, with TRBD1 as a possible D gene (6 bases). Trimming shortened V by 1 base and J by 11 bases, and 18 bases separated the two germline ends. Germline V lookup: CDR1 SGHRS, CDR2 YFSETQ. This CDR3 is 14 amino acids long. CDR3 coding DNA: TGCGCCAGCAGCTTGAGACAGGCCGGCATTGACGCTTTCTTT. Its translation: CASSLRQAGIDAFF.

The rearrangement links TRBV5-1 to TRBJ2-1, with TRBD2 identical over 8 bases. The CDR3 length is 14 residues. V gave up 6 bases and J gave up 8 bases; unmatched junction bases: 10. Per the germline V gene, CDR1 is SGHRS and CDR2 is YFSETQ. The DNA for the CDR3 is TGCGCCAGCACCGTTACGGGGGGGGTCCATGAGCAGTTCTTC. As protein: CASTVTGGVHEQFF. The entire variable domain, with the rest obtained from reference TRBV5-1 and TRBJ2-1, is as follows: KAGVTQTPRYLIKTRGQQVTLSCSPISGHRSVSWYQQTPGQGLQFLFEYFSETQRNKGNFPGRFSGRQFSNSRSEMNVSTLELGDSALYLCASTVTGGVHEQFFGPGTRLTVL.

V is TRBV10-2 and J is TRBJ1-3; D uncertain. The CDR3 is 11 residues long. Trimming pared 8 bases from V and 4 bases from J, leaving 6 bases between. Looked up from germline, CDR1 is WSHSY and CDR2 is SAAADI. As DNA, the CDR3 is TGCGCCAGCCAGAGGGGAAACACCATATATTTT. As protein: CASQRGNTIYF.

This chain uses TRBV25-1 with TRBJ2-1; 11 nucleotides line up with TRBD2. The germline V gene has CDR1 MGHDK and CDR2 SYGVNS. The CDR3 extends over 17 amino acids. V shed 1 base, J shed 6 bases, and the junction held 8 bases outside the gene matches. The CDR3 is CASSEFLGLAGSNEQFF. The CDR3 DNA is TGTGCCAGCAGTGAATTTCTCGGACTAGCGGGTTCCAATGAGCAGTTCTTC.

This clone turned up a few times. V is TRBV7-9 and J is TRBJ2-5, with 7 nucleotides matching TRBD1. The CDR3 is 14 amino acids. Germline CDR1 SEHNR, CDR2 FQNEAQ (reference sequence). V lost 5 bases and J lost 5; bases outside the gene matches: 8. The CDR3 DNA follows: TGTGCCAGCAGCGGACCAGGGGGTACCGAGACCCAGTACTTC. This translates into CASSGPGGTETQYF.

The J gene is TRBJ1-2, the V gene TRBV6-1; a weak D match, TRBD1 (6 bases). V was clipped by 6 bases and J by 2 bases, with 10 bases between them. Germline assignment: CDR1 MNHNS and CDR2 SASEGT. The CDR3 length is 13 residues. The chain's CDR3 is CASSPGQNYGYTF. CDR3 nucleotides: TGTGCCAGCAGCCCAGGACAGAACTATGGCTACACCTTC.

This clone showed up just a few times. This chain uses TRBV6-5 with TRBJ1-1; unclear D gene. The CDR3 is 14 amino acids. The germline CDR1 and CDR2 sequences are MNHEY and SVGAGI. The V end lost 0 bases, the J end lost 1 base, and 6 bases lay between the germline ends. CDR3 coding DNA: TGTGCCAGCAGTTACTCGGCCGAGAACACTGAAGCTTTCTTT. This translates into CASSYSAENTEAFF.